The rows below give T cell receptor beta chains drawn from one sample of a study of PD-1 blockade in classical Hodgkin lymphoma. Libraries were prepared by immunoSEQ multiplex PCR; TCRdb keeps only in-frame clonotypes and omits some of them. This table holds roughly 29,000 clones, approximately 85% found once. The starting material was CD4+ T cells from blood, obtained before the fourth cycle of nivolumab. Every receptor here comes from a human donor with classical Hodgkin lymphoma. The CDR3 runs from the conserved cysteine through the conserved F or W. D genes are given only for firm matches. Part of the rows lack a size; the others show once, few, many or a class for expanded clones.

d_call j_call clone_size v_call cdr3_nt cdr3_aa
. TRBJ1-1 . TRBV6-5 TGTGCCAGCAGGGGAGAGGGGTCGTCGAACACTGAAGCTTTCTTT CASRGEGSSNTEAFF
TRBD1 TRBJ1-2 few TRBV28 TGTGCCAGCACTACAGGGGGACCCTATGGCTACACCTTC CASTTGGPYGYTF
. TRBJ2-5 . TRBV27 TGTGCCAGCAGGCCCCGGACTGGCCAAGAGACCCAGTACTTC CASRPRTGQETQYF
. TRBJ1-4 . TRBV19 TGTGCCAGTAGTATATTGGGACAAGTCGGAGAAAAACTGTTTTTT CASSILGQVGEKLFF
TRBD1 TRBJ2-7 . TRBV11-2 TGTGCCAGCAGCTTAATGACAGGGACCTACGAGCAGTACTTC CASSLMTGTYEQYF
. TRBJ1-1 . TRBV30 TGTGCCTGGGGAAGGGGTTTGGCTGAAGCTTTCTTT CAWGRGLAEAFF
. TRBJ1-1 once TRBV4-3 TGCGCCAGCAGCCAAGATCGGCGGGTTGGTGAAGCTTTCTTT CASSQDRRVGEAFF
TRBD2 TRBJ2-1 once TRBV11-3 TGTGCCAGCAGCTTAGGGCACAGGACGGGAGGTGAGCAGTTCTTC CASSLGHRTGGEQFF
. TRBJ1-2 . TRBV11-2 TGTGCCAGCAGCCACTTGGGGGAGGGTGGCTACACCTTC CASSHLGEGGYTF
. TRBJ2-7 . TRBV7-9 TGTGCCAGCAGACCCCCCAGGGACGGGAACGAGCAGTACTTC CASRPPRDGNEQYF
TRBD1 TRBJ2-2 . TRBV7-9 TGTGCCAGCAGCTGGACAGGTGTCACCGGGGAGCTGTTTTTT CASSWTGVTGELFF
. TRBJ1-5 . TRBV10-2 TGCGCCAGTGGGATTTCCAATCAGCCCCAGCATTTT CASGISNQPQHF
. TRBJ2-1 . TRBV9 TGTGCCAGCAGCCAGGGGCTCAATGAGCAGTTCTTC CASSQGLNEQFF
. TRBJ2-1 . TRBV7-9 TGTGCCAGCAGCCTTACCTACGACATTTCGGGCCTTTTGGGGAATGAGCAGTTCTTC CASSLTYDISGLLGNEQFF
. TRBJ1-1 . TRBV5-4 TGTGCCAGCAGCTTTCGACCCACTCAGGGGAACACTGAAGCTTTCTTT CASSFRPTQGNTEAFF
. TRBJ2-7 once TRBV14 TGTGCCAGCAGCCCCTCCGGATACGAGCAGTACTTC CASSPSGYEQYF
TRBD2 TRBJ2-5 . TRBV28 TGTGCCAGCAGCCCCCTCGCGGGAGGGCTCTGGGAGACCCAGTACTTC CASSPLAGGLWETQYF
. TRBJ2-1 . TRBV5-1 TGCGCCAGCAGGGAGGGCCGGGGTGAGCAGTTCTTC CASREGRGEQFF
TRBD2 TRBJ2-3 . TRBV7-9 TGTGCCAGCAGCCCAACTAGCGTAGATACGCAGTATTTT CASSPTSVDTQYF
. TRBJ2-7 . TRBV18 TGTGCCAGCTCACCAGTCGGCCATTCTAATGAGCAGTACTTC CASSPVGHSNEQYF
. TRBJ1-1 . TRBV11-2 TGTGCCAGCAGCTTAGGGCTTACTGAAGCTTTCTTT CASSLGLTEAFF
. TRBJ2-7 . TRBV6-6 TGTGCCAGCAACGACCAGGGGTCTTCCTACGAGCAGTACTTC CASNDQGSSYEQYF
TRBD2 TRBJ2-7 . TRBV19 TGTGCCAGTAGCCCGGGACTAGCGGGAACCTACGAGCAGTACTTC CASSPGLAGTYEQYF
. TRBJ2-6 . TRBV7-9 TGTGCCAGCAGCTTAGCAAGATCCTCTGGGGCCAACGTCCTGACTTTC CASSLARSSGANVLTF
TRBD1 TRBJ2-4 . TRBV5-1 TGCGCCAGCAGCTTGAGGGCAGGGGGTGGAAACATTCAGTACTTC CASSLRAGGGNIQYF
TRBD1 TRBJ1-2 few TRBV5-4 TGTGCCAGCAGCCCCTCGGACAGGGGGTATGGCTACACCTTC CASSPSDRGYGYTF
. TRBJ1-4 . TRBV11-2 TGTGCCAGCAGCTTAAGGCTTGGGAATGAAAAACTGTTTTTT CASSLRLGNEKLFF
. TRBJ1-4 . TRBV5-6 TGTGCCAGCAGCTTGGCATGGACAGATAATGAAAAACTGTTTTTT CASSLAWTDNEKLFF
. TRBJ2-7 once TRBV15 TGTGCCACCAGCAGAGGCACAGAAACCTATGAGCAGTACTTC CATSRGTETYEQYF
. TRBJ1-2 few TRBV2 TGTGCCAGCAGTGCAGGACAGCCGATAGCCTATGGCTACACCTTC CASSAGQPIAYGYTF
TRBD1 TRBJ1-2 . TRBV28 TGTGCCAGCACCCTTTCAGGGGGCGGGATAGGCTATGGCTACACCTTC CASTLSGGGIGYGYTF
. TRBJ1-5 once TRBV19 TGTGCCACCTCCAGATCAAATCAGCCCCAGCATTTT CATSRSNQPQHF
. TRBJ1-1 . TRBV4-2 TGTGCCAGCAGCCAGTACGCAGGAACCCGCGGGAACACTGAAGCTTTCTTT CASSQYAGTRGNTEAFF
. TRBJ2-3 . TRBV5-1 TGCGCCAGCAGCTTGATTGCAAATGGGGATACGCAGTATTTT CASSLIANGDTQYF
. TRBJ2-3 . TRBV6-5 TGTGCCAGCAGTTACTCGGCACTCGGGGTCGATACGCAGTATTTT CASSYSALGVDTQYF
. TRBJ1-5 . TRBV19 TGTGCCAGTAGTGTGGCTGGCAATCAGCCCCAGCATTTT CASSVAGNQPQHF
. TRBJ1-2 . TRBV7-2 TGTGCCAGCAGCTTAGAAGCGGGGGGCTACACCTTC CASSLEAGGYTF
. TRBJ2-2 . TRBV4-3 TGCGCCAGCAGCCAAGATTGGAGGGAGAGGATTAGAAGCACCGGGGAGCTGTTTTTT CASSQDWRERIRSTGELFF
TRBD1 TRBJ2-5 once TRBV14 TGTGCCAGCAGCCAATACAGGGGTATCCAAGAGACCCAGTACTTC CASSQYRGIQETQYF
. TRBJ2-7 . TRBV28 TGTGCCAGCAGTCGCCCCTCGAGGGGCTCCTACGAGCAGTACTTC CASSRPSRGSYEQYF
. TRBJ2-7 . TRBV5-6 TGTGCCAGCAGCGACGGCAGGGTGGGGGGCTACGAGCAGTACTTC CASSDGRVGGYEQYF
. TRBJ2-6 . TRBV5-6 TGTGCCAGCAGCACAACCTACTCTGGGGCCAACGTCCTGACTTTC CASSTTYSGANVLTF
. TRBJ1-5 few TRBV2 TGTGCCAGCAGCTCTAGGGGGGAGGTGGCCAATCAGCCCCAGCATTTT CASSSRGEVANQPQHF
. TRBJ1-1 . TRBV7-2 TGTGCCAGCAGCTTTTCGGGAGTCCTGCGGAACACTGAAGCTTTCTTT CASSFSGVLRNTEAFF
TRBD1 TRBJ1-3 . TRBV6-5 TGTGCCAGCAGTTTACAGGGGGCATCTCGAGGAAACACCATATATTTT CASSLQGASRGNTIYF
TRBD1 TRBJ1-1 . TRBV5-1 TGCGCCAGCAACCCGGGACAGGGAAAAATCACTGAAGCTTTCTTT CASNPGQGKITEAFF
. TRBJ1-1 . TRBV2 TGTGCCAGCAGTGGAACGGGGACCAACACTGAAGCTTTCTTT CASSGTGTNTEAFF
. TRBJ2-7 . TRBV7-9 TGTGCCAGCAGCTTAGGGTGGCCGGGCTCCTACGAGCAGTACTTC CASSLGWPGSYEQYF
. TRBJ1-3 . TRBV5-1 TGCGCCAGCAGCTTGGGCCCAGGGGAAGGAAACACCATATATTTT CASSLGPGEGNTIYF